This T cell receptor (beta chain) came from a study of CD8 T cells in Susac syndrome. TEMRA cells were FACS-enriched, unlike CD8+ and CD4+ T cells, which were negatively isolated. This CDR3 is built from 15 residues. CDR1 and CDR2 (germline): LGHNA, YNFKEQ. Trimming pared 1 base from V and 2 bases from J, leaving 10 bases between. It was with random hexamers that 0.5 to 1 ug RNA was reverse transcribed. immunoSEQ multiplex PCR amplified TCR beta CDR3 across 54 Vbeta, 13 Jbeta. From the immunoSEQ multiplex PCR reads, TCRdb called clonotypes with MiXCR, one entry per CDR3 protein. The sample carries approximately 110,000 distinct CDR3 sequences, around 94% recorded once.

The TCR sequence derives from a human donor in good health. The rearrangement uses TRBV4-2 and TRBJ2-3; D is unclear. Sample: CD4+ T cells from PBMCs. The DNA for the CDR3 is TGTGCCAGCAGCCAAGGCGCAGTAGTCACAGATACGCAGTATTTT. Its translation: CASSQGAVVTDTQYF.